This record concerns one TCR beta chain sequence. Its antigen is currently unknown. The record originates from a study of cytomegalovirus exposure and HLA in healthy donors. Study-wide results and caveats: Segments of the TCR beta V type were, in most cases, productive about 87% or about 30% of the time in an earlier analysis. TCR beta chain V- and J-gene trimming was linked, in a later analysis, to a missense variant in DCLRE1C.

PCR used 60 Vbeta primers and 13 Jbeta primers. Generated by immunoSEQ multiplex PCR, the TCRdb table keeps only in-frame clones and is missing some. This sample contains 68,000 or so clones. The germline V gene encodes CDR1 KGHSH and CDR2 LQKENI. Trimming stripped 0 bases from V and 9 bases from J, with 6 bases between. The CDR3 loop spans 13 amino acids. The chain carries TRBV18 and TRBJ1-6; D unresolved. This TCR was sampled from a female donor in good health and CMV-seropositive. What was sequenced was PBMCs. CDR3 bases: TGTGCCAGCTCACCACCAGGGAGTTCACCCCTCCACTTT. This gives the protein CASSPPGSSPLHF.